The 12 T cell receptor beta chains below all came from one sample that was sequenced in a study of T cells in Graves' hyperthyroidism and ophthalmopathy (dated by TCRdb to the late 2010s). Library creation used multiplex PCR. Sequencing relied on an Illumina HiSeq 2000. The TCR beta CDR3 regions were amplified from the RNA transcripts. For the first round of RT-PCR on the TCR CDR3, the HTBI primer set was used together with the Qiagen OneStep RT-PCR kit. Clones were called with MiXCR by TCRdb after fastp trimmed the public reads at Q25, and only in-frame beta chains were retained. Every distinct CDR3 protein forms one entry, paired with its most common genes and DNA. This sample has about 640,000 distinct CDR3 sequences in its table, and less than 25% of those were observed once. The ten largest clones capture 30% to 40% of the sample. The sample taken for sequencing was blood. These receptors were taken from a young man with Graves' ophthalmopathy.

The sample holds a few counts of this clonotype. The chain uses TRBV9 and TRBJ2-1; 13 bases align to TRBD2. This CDR3 is 16 amino acids long. Germline V CDR1 and CDR2: SGDLS, YYNGEE. V shed 6 bases, J shed 6 bases, and the junction held 9 bases outside the gene matches. For the CDR3, the DNA is TGTGCCAGCACGTTATCCAGGACTAGCGGGAGCAATGAGCAGTTCTTC. Its protein product is CASTLSRTSGSNEQFF.

The genes are TRBV6-1 and TRBJ1-2; the D gene is possibly TRBD1 (5 bases). This CDR3 region has 16 residues. Germline V gives CDR1 MNHNS, CDR2 SASEGT. V lost 5 bases and J 8 bases, leaving 24 bases between the germline ends. The CDR3 sequence: CASSPDILRPRPGYTF. As DNA, the CDR3 is TGTGCCAGCAGTCCGGACATCCTCCGGCCTCGTCCAGGCTACACCTTC.

This clonotype was counted ten times or more. The V and J genes are TRBV28 and TRBJ1-2, with TRBD1 matching 7 bases. V trimming: 7 bases; J trimming: 7 bases; junction bases outside the gene matches: 9. CDR1 and CDR2 from the germline V gene are MDHEN and SYDVKM. The CDR3 totals 13 residues. The CDR3 sequence: CASTLTGYSGYTF. The DNA for the CDR3 is TGTGCCAGCACCCTGACAGGGTACAGTGGCTACACCTTC.

The chain employs TRBV13 and TRBJ2-2, with 13 bases matching TRBD2. Germline values: CDR1 PRHDT, CDR2 FYEKMQ (reference sequence). The ends lost 5 bases at V and 6 bases at J; junction bases unmatched: 9. The length of the CDR3 is 17 residues. The DNA of the CDR3 is TGTGCCAGCAGCCCCGGACTAGCGGGGGTTCTTGCCGGGGAGCTGTTTTTT. This translates into CASSPGLAGVLAGELFF. Full variable domain (outside the CDR3, taken from reference TRBV13 and TRBJ2-2): AAGVIQSPRHLIKEKRETATLKCYPIPRHDTVYWYQQGPGQDPQFLISFYEKMQSDKGSIPDRFSAQQFSDYHSELNMSSLELGDSALYFCASSPGLAGVLAGELFFGEGSRLTVL.

The V gene is TRBV19, the J gene TRBJ1-5; unclear D gene. This CDR3 spans 12 amino acids. Trimming shortened V by 7 bases and J by 4 bases, and 8 bases separated the two germline ends. Germline CDR1 and CDR2: LNHDA and SQIVND (reference sequence). CDR3 sequence: CASKEGNQPQHF. In nucleotides, the CDR3 is TGTGCCAGTAAAGAAGGGAATCAGCCCCAGCATTTT.

This clonotype was found many times. V usage is TRBV18 and J usage is TRBJ2-7; tentative D call: TRBD1 (6 bases). Germline assignment: CDR1 KGHSH and CDR2 LQKENI. V lost 6 bases to trimming and J lost 3 bases, with 15 bases between them. The CDR3 spans 14 residues. The chain's CDR3 is CASSPRAGDYEQYF. The CDR3 DNA reads as TGTGCCAGCTCCCCCAGGGCAGGGGACTACGAGCAGTACTTC.

This clonotype has ten or more counts. The genes are TRBV7-8 and TRBJ2-2, with D unclear. The germline CDR1 and CDR2 sequences are SGHVS and FQNEAQ. Trimming pared 6 bases from V and 0 bases from J, leaving 11 bases between. This CDR3 has 15 amino acids. The CDR3: CASSGIVPNTGELFF. CDR3 bases: TGTGCCAGCAGTGGGATTGTCCCGAACACCGGGGAGCTGTTTTTT.

This clonotype was picked up a small number of times. The chain is built from TRBV24-1 and TRBJ2-2, with unresolved D. Germline values: CDR1 KGHDR, CDR2 SFDVKD. This CDR3 region has 12 residues. With 6 bases removed from V and 2 bases from J, the gap between germline ends came to 3 bases. The CDR3 DNA follows: TGTGCCACCAGTAAAAACACCGGGGAGCTGTTTTTT. This sequence encodes CATSKNTGELFF.

This chain joins TRBV7-8 and TRBJ2-3, with a possible D match to TRBD2 (5 bases). The CDR3 is 15 residues long. The ends were cut back, 7 bases at V and 1 base at J, with 15 bases in the middle. Per germline, CDR1 SGHVS and CDR2 FQNEAQ. CDR3: CASIVREIGTDTQYF. CDR3 in DNA: TGTGCCAGCATCGTTCGGGAAATCGGCACAGATACGCAGTATTTT.

V usage is TRBV20-1 and J usage is TRBJ2-1; D gene uncertain. The germline V gene encodes CDR1 DFQATT and CDR2 SNEGSKA (reference sequence). Trimming took off 3 bases at V and 0 bases at J, with 9 bases between the two ends. The CDR3 runs to 14 residues. CDR3 sequence reads: CSARVWRSYNEQFF. The DNA for the CDR3 is TGCAGTGCTAGGGTCTGGCGCTCCTACAATGAGCAGTTCTTC.

This clonotype was counted ten times or more. This rearrangement joins TRBV10-3 to TRBJ1-5, with D possibly TRBD1 on 5 matching bases. The CDR3 runs to 14 residues. V lost 0 bases, J lost 6 bases, and 9 bases lay in between. Germline CDR1 and CDR2: ENHRY and SYGVKD. The CDR3 DNA follows: TGTGCCATCAGTGAGTCAAGGGGCTTTCAGCCCCAGCATTTT. Translated, it gives CAISESRGFQPQHF.

The chain links TRBV19 to TRBJ1-1; D possibly corresponds to TRBD1 (5 bases). The CDR3 is 12 residues long. V gave up 7 bases and J gave up 7 bases, with 13 bases separating them. The germline gives CDR1 LNHDA, CDR2 SQIVND (reference sequence). CDR3 DNA sequence: TGTGCCAGTACCATCGGACAAAATGAAGCTTTCTTT. Encoded protein: CASTIGQNEAFF.